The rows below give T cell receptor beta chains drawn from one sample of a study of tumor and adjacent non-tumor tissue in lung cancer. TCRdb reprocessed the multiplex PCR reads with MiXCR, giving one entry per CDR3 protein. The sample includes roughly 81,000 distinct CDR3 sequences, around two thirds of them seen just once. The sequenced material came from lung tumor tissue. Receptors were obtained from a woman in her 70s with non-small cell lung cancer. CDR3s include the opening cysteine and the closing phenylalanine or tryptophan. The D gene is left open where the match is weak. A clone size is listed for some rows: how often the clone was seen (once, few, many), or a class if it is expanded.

TGCAGCGTTGTAGGGAATGAAAAACTGTTTTTT,CSVVGNEKLFF,many,TRBV29-1,TRBJ1-4,NA
TGTGCCAGCTGCTCGCAGGGTGAGAACGAGCAGTACTTC,CASCSQGENEQYF,NA,TRBV6-6,TRBJ2-7,NA
TGTGCCAGCAGCATCGAGACAGAGGGGTCGGGCAATGAGCAGTTCTTC,CASSIETEGSGNEQFF,NA,TRBV7-8,TRBJ2-1,NA
TGTACCAGCACCAGGGACGGCGAGCAGTACTTC,CTSTRDGEQYF,NA,TRBV6-5,TRBJ2-7,NA
TGTGCCAGCAGTCTCTCTGACAGGTTCTCCTACGAGCAGTACTTC,CASSLSDRFSYEQYF,NA,TRBV6-5,TRBJ2-7,NA
TGTGTCAGCAGTAAGGGACAATTGAACACTGAAGCTTTCTTT,CVSSKGQLNTEAFF,NA,TRBV6-1,TRBJ1-1,NA
TGTAGTACCGAAACTGACTACACCTTC,CSTETDYTF,NA,TRBV20-1,TRBJ1-2,NA
TGCAACGCTGAACACGGGGAGACCCAGTACTTC,CNAEHGETQYF,NA,TRBV29-1,TRBJ2-5,NA
TGTGACAGCGGTGAAGAAATAGACCCGCGAGCGCAGTACTTC,CDSGEEIDPRAQYF,NA,TRBV6-1,TRBJ2-7,NA
TGTGCCAGCAGCTACTATCCGCAAACAGGGAAGGCCTACAATGAGCAGTTCTTC,CASSYYPQTGKAYNEQFF,NA,TRBV6-5,TRBJ2-1,NA
TGCGCCAGCAGCCAAGAGAAGGAGAGCAGCTGTGGTTACACCTTC,CASSQEKESSCGYTF,NA,TRBV4-2,TRBJ1-2,NA
TGCAGCGTTGAGCTCACTAGCGTGAGATACACCGGGGAGCAGTTTTTT,CSVELTSVRYTGEQFF,NA,TRBV29-1,TRBJ2-2,TRBD2
TGTGCCAGTAGTTCCGGATTAGCGGGAGCCATCTCCTACGAGCAGTGCTTC,CASSSGLAGAISYEQCF,NA,TRBV6-1,TRBJ2-7,TRBD2
TGCGCTAGCAGTGGGTGGAACACTCTGAACACTGAAGCTCTCTTT,CASSGWNTLNTEALF,NA,TRBV10-2,TRBJ1-1,NA
TGCGCCAGCAGCTTGGCCCCTGGAAGCTCCCACGAGCAGTACTTC,CASSLAPGSSHEQYF,few,TRBV5-1,TRBJ2-7,NA
TGTGCCACCAGCGGCCGGGATGAGGGGGCTAGCGGGACTTCCTACAAAGAGCAGTTCTTC,CATSGRDEGASGTSYKEQFF,NA,TRBV15,TRBJ2-1,TRBD2
TGTGCCAGCAGCTCCCCGCTGAGGTCCCTCACCGGGGAGCTGTTTTTT,CASSSPLRSLTGELFF,once,TRBV11-1,TRBJ2-2,NA
TGTGCCTGGAACTCAGGGATTGGGGCCAACGTCCTGACTTTC,CAWNSGIGANVLTF,NA,TRBV30,TRBJ2-6,NA
TGTGCCATCAGTGATTATGGTTGGAGAGGCACAGATACGCAGTATTTT,CAISDYGWRGTDTQYF,NA,TRBV10-3,TRBJ2-3,NA
TGCGCCAGCACTCAAGATGGAGTAGCGGGTGGGGCAGATACGCAGTATTTT,CASTQDGVAGGADTQYF,NA,TRBV4-1,TRBJ2-3,TRBD2
TGCAGTGCCAGTAGTATGCACGAAATGAACACTGAAGCTTTCTTT,CSASSMHEMNTEAFF,many,TRBV20-1,TRBJ1-1,NA
TGTGCCAGCAAGGGCCGGGACAGCTCTGGAAACACCATATATTTT,CASKGRDSSGNTIYF,NA,TRBV6-6,TRBJ1-3,TRBD1
TGTGCCAGCAGTTTATTGGGAGGGGACCTCTACGAGCAGTACTTC,CASSLLGGDLYEQYF,many,TRBV28,TRBJ2-7,TRBD2
TGTGCCAGCAGGAAATACGGGGACGACGACGAGCAGTACTTC,CASRKYGDDDEQYF,many,TRBV25-1,TRBJ2-7,NA
TGTGCCACCAGTGATTTTGCGGGAGGACGCACAGATACGCAGTATTTT,CATSDFAGGRTDTQYF,many,TRBV24-1,TRBJ2-3,TRBD2